This entry lists 31 T cell receptor beta chains sequenced from one sample in a study of cytomegalovirus exposure and HLA in healthy donors. Use of 60 Vbeta and 13 Jbeta primers characterized the PCR. Clones were sequenced by immunoSEQ multiplex PCR, and TCRdb holds only the in-frame ones, with some missing. Of around 150,000 clones listed, 88% were seen once; the top ten hold roughly 0.5%. Sample: PBMCs. The receptors originated from a woman aged 40 to 55 in good health and CMV-seronegative.

This clone was seen just once. The chain uses TRBV27 and TRBJ1-2, with D perhaps TRBD1 (5 bases). V lost 0 bases to trimming and J lost 8 bases, with 16 bases between them. This CDR3 has 15 residues. The germline V gene encodes CDR1 MNHEY and CDR2 SMNVEV (reference sequence). The CDR3 loop reads CASSLSSPGRGGYTF. CDR3 DNA: TGTGCCAGCAGTTTATCCTCCCCAGGGCGAGGAGGCTACACCTTC.

In its sample, this clone was seen once. The genes are TRBV6-5 and TRBJ1-6; D unresolved. Germline assignment: CDR1 MNHEY and CDR2 SVGAGI. V lost 0 bases to trimming and J lost 12 bases, with 9 bases between them. This CDR3 region has 13 residues. The CDR3 sequence: CASSYSTGLPLHF. The CDR3 DNA reads as TGTGCCAGCAGTTACTCAACCGGTTTACCCCTCCACTTT.

The V call is TRBV18, the J call TRBJ1-1; D is possibly TRBD1 (6 bases). The CDR3 is made up of 15 amino acids. The germline V and J ends were trimmed by 5 bases and 4 bases, with 17 bases remaining between them. Germline CDR1 is KGHSH and CDR2 is LQKENI. CDR3 protein: CASSTTGNKGTEAFF. CDR3 DNA sequence: TGTGCCAGCTCAACCACAGGGAATAAGGGCACTGAAGCTTTCTTT.

The chain employs TRBV6-1 and TRBJ2-7, with 14 bases identical to TRBD2. Trimming cost V 8 bases and J 3 bases; bases outside gene matches: 6. Per germline, CDR1 MNHNS and CDR2 SASEGT. The CDR3 totals 15 residues. The CDR3 loop is CASEPGTSGSYEQYF. The CDR3 DNA is TGTGCCAGCGAACCCGGGACTAGCGGGAGCTACGAGCAGTACTTC.

V usage is TRBV28 and J usage is TRBJ2-7; D not resolved. CDR3 size: 14 residues. Per germline, CDR1 MDHEN and CDR2 SYDVKM. The V end was cut by 2 bases, the J end by 6 bases, with 14 bases between. The CDR3 DNA sequence: TGTGCCAGCAGTTTAACCCCCCTTGCGGTCGAGCAGTACTTC. It encodes CASSLTPLAVEQYF.

This clone is a singleton in its sample. This chain joins TRBV19 and TRBJ2-5; D call uncertain. The germline V gene encodes CDR1 LNHDA and CDR2 SQIVND (reference sequence). Trimming shortened V by 0 bases and J by 11 bases, and 13 bases separated the two germline ends. The CDR3 has 13 residues. The CDR3 sequence is CASSIEGVDFQYF. CDR3 nucleotides: TGTGCCAGTAGTATAGAAGGCGTCGACTTTCAGTACTTC.

The chain uses TRBV29-1 and TRBJ1-5, with D possibly being TRBD1 (5 bases). Trimming took off 7 bases at V and 7 bases at J, with 14 bases between the two ends. This CDR3 comprises 12 residues. Germline assignment: CDR1 SQVTM and CDR2 ANQGSEA. CDR3 in amino acids: CSAGGGGQPQHF. The DNA for the CDR3 is TGCAGCGCCGGGGGGGGTGGACAGCCCCAGCATTTT.

V and J are TRBV7-2 and TRBJ1-6; D remains unclear. V lost 2 bases to trimming and J lost 5 bases, with 13 bases between them. Germline lookup yields CDR1 SGHTA and CDR2 FQGNSA. The CDR3 is 16 amino acids. The CDR3, as DNA: TGTGCCAGCAGCTTAACGGGTGGATGGAATAATTCACCCCTCCACTTT. Protein product: CASSLTGGWNNSPLHF.

The rearrangement links TRBV5-1 to TRBJ2-3, with TRBD2 matching over 10 bases. The trim removed 0 bases at V and 1 base at J, leaving 11 bases unmatched. CDR1 SGHRS and CDR2 YFSETQ come from the germline V gene. This CDR3 has 19 residues. CDR3 sequence reads: CASSLEPFLAGVGTDTQYF. CDR3 in DNA: TGCGCCAGCAGCTTGGAGCCATTCCTAGCGGGAGTTGGCACAGATACGCAGTATTTT.

Note on this clone: A junction end diverges from the germline sequence, so it may reflect a read error. Other DNA sequences in this sample translate to the same CDR3. This chain joins TRBV7-9 and TRBJ1-1; weak D call: TRBD1 (6 bases). The CDR3 is made up of 16 amino acids. Germline CDR1 reads SEHNR; CDR2 reads FQNEAQ (reference sequence). The CDR3 here is CSSSLVQGRLNTEAFF. Here the CDR3 DNA reads TGTTCCAGCAGCTTAGTACAGGGACGGTTGAACACTGAGGCTTTCTTT.

This chain uses TRBV6-5 with TRBJ2-1; no clear D gene. The germline gives CDR1 MNHEY, CDR2 SVGAGI. V dropped 2 bases and J dropped 7 bases, with 9 bases sitting between them. The CDR3 is made up of 13 amino acids. CDR3 DNA sequence: TGTGCCAGCAGTTACCGAGCCGTAAATGAGCAGTTCTTC. It specifies CASSYRAVNEQFF.

The chain recombines TRBV28 with TRBJ1-5; weak D call: TRBD1 (6 bases). Trimming pared 10 bases from V and 4 bases from J, leaving 14 bases between. Germline assignment: CDR1 MDHEN and CDR2 SYDVKM. The CDR3 loop spans 13 amino acids. The CDR3 DNA reads TGTGCCATCAAATTAACAGGGAATCAGCCCCAGCATTTT. Amino acids: CAIKLTGNQPQHF.

The genes are TRBV5-1 and TRBJ1-2, with TRBD1 matching over 9 bases. Germline lookup yields CDR1 SGHRS and CDR2 YFSETQ. This CDR3 spans 13 amino acids. Trimming cost V 3 bases and J 8 bases; bases outside gene matches: 5. The CDR3 DNA is TGCGCCAGCAGCTCTTGGACAGGGGTAGGCTACACCTTC. Protein: CASSSWTGVGYTF.

CDR3: CASSVGGGYTF. The CDR3 bases are TGTGCCAGCAGCGTCGGAGGTGGCTACACCTTC. The chain joins TRBV9 to TRBJ1-2, with D hard to call. The CDR3 spans 11 residues. V gave up 2 bases and J gave up 7 bases, with 6 bases separating them. Per germline, CDR1 SGDLS and CDR2 YYNGEE. Filled out from reference TRBV9 and TRBJ1-2, the complete variable domain reads DSGVTQTPKHLITATGQRVTLRCSPRSGDLSVYWYQQSLDQGLQFLIQYYNGEERAKGNILERFSAQQFPDLHSELNLSSLELGDSALYFCASSVGGGYTFGSGTRLTVV.

The chain has TRBV5-1 and TRBJ2-3; possible D gene TRBD2, 5 bases. Germline loops: CDR1 SGHRS, CDR2 YFSETQ. CDR3 length: 15 residues. Trimming left V 4 bases short and J 0 bases short, with 12 bases between. Here the CDR3 reads CASSPYGVSTDTQYF. In nucleotides, the CDR3 is TGCGCCAGCAGCCCCTACGGGGTTAGCACAGATACGCAGTATTTT.

With respect to this clone: The junction departs from the called germline gene at one end, perhaps through a read error. This rearrangement joins TRBV7-9 to TRBJ2-7; TRBD2 matches at 7 bases. This CDR3 contains 13 residues. Germline V gene data show CDR1 as SEHNR and CDR2 as FQNEAQ (reference sequence). CDR3: CASSPAGWEILVF. DNA for the CDR3: TGTGCCAGCAGCCCAGCGGGGTGGGAAATTCTAGTGTTC.

There are a few counts of this clone. The chain carries TRBV4-2 and TRBJ1-3; a possible D gene is TRBD1 (5 bases). The V end was cut by 0 bases, the J end by 2 bases, with 8 bases between. The CDR3 is 15 residues long. Looked up from germline, CDR1 is LGHNA and CDR2 is YNFKEQ. The CDR3 bases are TGTGCCAGCAGCCAAGATCCAGGGACTGGAAACACCATATATTTT. Its translation is CASSQDPGTGNTIYF.

This rearrangement joins TRBV5-8 to TRBJ1-5; D is unclear. Germline CDR1 is SGHTS and CDR2 is YDEGEE. V was trimmed by 4 bases and J by 1 base, leaving 12 bases between them. The CDR3 consists of 15 residues. CDR3 amino acids: CASSRRVFSNQPQHF. CDR3 coding DNA: TGTGCCAGCAGCCGTCGCGTGTTCAGCAATCAGCCCCAGCATTTT.

The CDR3, as DNA: TGTGCCAGCAGCCGGGGACTAGCGGGAGTTGACGAGCAGTACTTC. It encodes CASSRGLAGVDEQYF. This chain joins TRBV7-3 and TRBJ2-7, with 14 bases that match TRBD2. The CDR3 is 15 residues long. The V segment lost 5 bases and the J segment 5 bases; nucleotides outside the gene matches: 5. CDR1 is SGHTA and CDR2 is FQGTGA in the germline V gene.

The gene calls are TRBV5-1 and TRBJ2-7; 11 bases match TRBD2. Germline V gene sequence: CDR1 SGHRS, CDR2 YFSETQ. The CDR3 runs 16 residues. The junction had 11 bases not matched to a gene; V was cut back by 4 bases and J by 5 bases. The CDR3 DNA is TGCGCCAGCAGCGAAGGGACTAGCGGACTCGAGGACGAGCAGTACTTC. It translates to CASSEGTSGLEDEQYF. The variable domain in full, with the rest retrieved from reference TRBV5-1 and TRBJ2-7, is KAGVTQTPRYLIKTRGQQVTLSCSPISGHRSVSWYQQTPGQGLQFLFEYFSETQRNKGNFPGRFSGRQFSNSRSEMNVSTLELGDSALYLCASSEGTSGLEDEQYFGPGTRLTVT.

J is TRBJ1-1 and V is TRBV9; 7 positions match TRBD1. The CDR3 extends over 21 amino acids. Germline CDR1 and CDR2: SGDLS and YYNGEE. J lost 2 bases, V lost 0 bases, and 22 bases had no gene match. The CDR3 sequence is CASSVASWWYQGEEENTEAFF. The CDR3 DNA sequence: TGTGCCAGCAGCGTAGCCTCCTGGTGGTACCAGGGGGAGGAAGAAAACACTGAAGCTTTCTTT.

The rearrangement joins TRBV2 to TRBJ2-2; D not resolved. The germline gives CDR1 SNHLY, CDR2 FYNNEI. The CDR3 covers 13 residues. The V gene lost 7 bases and the J gene lost 6 bases, with 12 bases spanning the gap. CDR3 region: CASTEPSSGELFF. The DNA for the CDR3 is TGTGCCAGCACCGAACCCAGTTCCGGGGAGCTGTTTTTT.

The chain recombines TRBV10-3 with TRBJ2-7; TRBD1 matches at 8 bases. Germline CDR1 and CDR2: ENHRY and SYGVKD. V gave up 10 bases and J gave up 2 bases; unmatched junction bases: 7. The CDR3 extends over 13 amino acids. CDR3 DNA sequence: TGTGCCACCTGGACAGGGTCACCCTACGAGCAGTACTTC. Translation: CATWTGSPYEQYF.

CDR3 sequence (DNA): TGTGCCAGCAGCTTCCCGCCCTATACTGAGCAGTTCTTC. This codes for CASSFPPYTEQFF. The rearrangement joins TRBV7-3 to TRBJ2-1; D is unclear. The CDR3 spans 13 residues. V dropped 3 bases and J dropped 9 bases, with 12 bases sitting between them. Germline CDR1 reads SGHTA; CDR2 reads FQGTGA.

The chain employs TRBV6-5 and TRBJ2-6, with D unresolved. The germline V gene has CDR1 MNHEY and CDR2 SVGAGI. This CDR3 is 14 amino acids long. V dropped 6 bases and J dropped 4 bases, with 10 bases sitting between them. The CDR3 spells CASRAGFGANVLTF. In DNA form, the CDR3 reads TGTGCCAGCAGGGCAGGCTTCGGGGCCAACGTCCTGACTTTC.

V and J are TRBV6-5 and TRBJ1-1; no firm D call. Deletions cut 2 bases from V and 1 base from J, with 8 bases between. Germline V gene data show CDR1 as MNHEY and CDR2 as SVGAGI. The CDR3 runs 14 residues. This CDR3 reads CASSYRQENTEAFF. In DNA form, the CDR3 reads TGTGCCAGCAGTTACCGGCAGGAGAACACTGAAGCTTTCTTT.

The genes are TRBV19 and TRBJ1-1, with D possibly matching TRBD1 (6 bases). Germline CDR1 LNHDA, CDR2 SQIVND (reference sequence). This CDR3 contains 16 residues. V was trimmed by 4 bases and J by 0 bases, leaving 15 bases between them. The chain's CDR3 is CASSTPGGGVNTEAFF. CDR3 in DNA: TGTGCCAGTAGTACACCAGGCGGGGGCGTGAACACTGAAGCTTTCTTT.

The chain combines TRBV7-9 with TRBJ2-7; 13 bases match TRBD2. Germline V gene data show CDR1 as SEHNR and CDR2 as FQNEAQ (reference sequence). This CDR3 has 18 residues. After removal of 5 bases from V and 1 base from J, the junction contained 11 bases not matched to a gene. The chain's CDR3 is CASSRTSGSVRASYEQYF. The CDR3 nucleotides read TGTGCCAGCAGCCGGACTAGCGGGAGCGTTCGGGCGTCCTACGAGCAGTACTTC.

V usage is TRBV7-2 and J usage is TRBJ2-5; 11 positions match TRBD2. V was pared by 5 bases and J by 5 bases, with 4 bases of the junction left unmatched. Germline CDR1 reads SGHTA; CDR2 reads FQGNSA. There are 14 residues in the CDR3. The CDR3 DNA sequence: TGTGCCAGCAGCACTCGGACTAGCGGGGAGACCCAGTACTTC. Its translation: CASSTRTSGETQYF.

In this sample, this clone turned up once. This chain joins TRBV18 and TRBJ1-1, with 9 bases fitting TRBD1. Looked up from germline, CDR1 is KGHSH and CDR2 is LQKENI. This CDR3 is built from 13 residues. J was trimmed by 4 bases and V by 6 bases; bases with no gene match: 3. As DNA, the CDR3 is TGTGCCAGCTCCCCGACAGGGGGCACTGAAGCTTTCTTT. Its translation is CASSPTGGTEAFF.

This chain uses TRBV5-1 with TRBJ1-1; no definite D call. V gave up 0 bases and J gave up 5 bases, with 8 bases separating them. In germline, CDR1 is SGHRS, CDR2 YFSETQ. The CDR3 loop spans 13 amino acids. CDR3 nucleotide sequence: TGCGCCAGCAGCTTGGTAGTCGGTACTGAAGCTTTCTTT. Translation: CASSLVVGTEAFF.